These 28 T cell receptor beta chains originate from one sample sequenced in a study of blood T cells in healthy people across ages. A J-beta primer mix and a sample-barcoded 5' primer were used in a second PCR of roughly 7 to 12 cycles. Each CDR3 protein gets one entry after TCRdb re-called the 5' RACE reads with MiXCR. Among 1,800,000 or so distinct CDR3 sequences listed, roughly two fifths were seen once. The source material was blood. The source of these receptors is a human donor in good health.

The chain combines TRBV5-1 with TRBJ2-6; D remains unclear. The CDR3 loop spans 18 amino acids. The germline gives CDR1 SGHRS, CDR2 YFSETQ. V was clipped by 2 bases and J by 0 bases, with 15 bases between them. CDR3 nucleotide sequence: TGCGCCAGCAGCTTATTCGGCTCATGGGGCTCTGGGGCCAACGTCCTGACTTTC. It yields the protein CASSLFGSWGSGANVLTF.

This chain links TRBV25-1 with TRBJ2-3, with TRBD2 identical over 15 bases. The CDR3 runs 16 residues. Germline V lookup: CDR1 MGHDK, CDR2 SYGVNS. Trimming removed 7 bases from V and 6 bases from J; junction bases left unmatched: 8. CDR3 nucleotide sequence: TGTGCCAGCACCTATGGACTAGCGGGGGGGCATGATACGCAGTATTTT. Encoded protein: CASTYGLAGGHDTQYF.

This clonotype was counted only a few times. The chain recombines TRBV4-2 with TRBJ1-4, with D tentatively TRBD1 (5 bases). This CDR3 spans 17 amino acids. Per germline, CDR1 LGHNA and CDR2 YNFKEQ. V was cut by 0 bases and J by 4 bases, with 15 bases left in between. The CDR3 here is CASSQDEGRGINEKLFF. In nucleotides, the CDR3 is TGTGCCAGCAGCCAAGACGAGGGGCGGGGGATTAATGAAAAACTGTTTTTT.

This chain links TRBV20-1 with TRBJ2-4; weak D call: TRBD1 (6 bases). The CDR3 covers 15 residues. In germline, CDR1 is DFQATT, CDR2 SNEGSKA (reference sequence). Trimming pared 2 bases from V and 6 bases from J, leaving 17 bases between. Here the CDR3 reads CSARSEQGFLNIQYF. The CDR3 DNA follows: TGCAGTGCTAGATCAGAACAGGGATTCCTAAACATTCAGTACTTC.

This clonotype was counted only a few times. This rearrangement joins TRBV12-3 or TRBV12-4 to TRBJ1-1, with 7 bases lining up with TRBD1. The J segment lost 2 bases and the V segment lost 7 bases, leaving 7 bases of the junction unmatched. This CDR3 is built from 14 residues. The CDR3 loop is CASNPGGFNTEAFF. DNA for the CDR3: TGTGCCAGCAACCCAGGGGGTTTTAACACTGAAGCTTTCTTT.

This clonotype was counted a few times. The V gene is TRBV19, the J gene TRBJ1-1; D ambiguous. V lost 1 base and J lost 7, with 7 bases in between. Germline CDR1 is LNHDA and CDR2 is SQIVND (reference sequence). This CDR3 comprises 12 residues. Here the CDR3 reads CASSIAAGEAFF. The CDR3 bases are TGTGCCAGTAGTATAGCGGCGGGTGAAGCTTTCTTT.

Notes on this clonotype: One end of the junction is discordant with germline, which a read error may explain. The rearrangement links TRBV7-7 to TRBJ2-7, with 11 bases identical to TRBD2. Germline V CDR1 and CDR2: SSHAT, FNYEAQ (reference sequence). The CDR3 has 15 amino acids. CDR3 bases: TGTGCTAGCAGCTTGGGGACTAGCGGAGCCTGCGAGCAGTACTTC. Translated: CASSLGTSGACEQYF.

In this sample, this clonotype turned up many times. This chain uses TRBV6-2 or TRBV6-3 with TRBJ2-7, with D unresolved. The CDR3 totals 12 residues. V lost 2 bases to trimming and J lost 3 bases, with 5 bases between them. Germline CDR1 and CDR2: MNHEY and SVGEGT. CDR3 sequence: CASSYVGYEQYF. For the CDR3, the DNA is TGTGCCAGCAGTTACGTCGGCTACGAGCAGTACTTC.

J is TRBJ1-6 and V is TRBV7-2; perhaps TRBD1 as D (5 bases). The V gene's germline CDR1 is SGHTA and CDR2 FQGNSA. This CDR3 is 16 amino acids long. V lost 1 base to trimming and J lost 10 bases, with 17 bases between them. The CDR3 region is CASSLGSAGVGSPLHF. The CDR3 DNA follows: TGTGCCAGCAGCTTAGGGTCGGCGGGGGTTGGCTCACCCCTCCACTTT.

This clonotype has ten or more counts. This chain joins TRBV20-1 and TRBJ2-3; D might be TRBD2 (5 bases). The length of the CDR3 is 13 residues. Germline assignment: CDR1 DFQATT and CDR2 SNEGSKA (reference sequence). V lost 6 bases, J lost 3 bases, and 13 bases lay in between. As DNA, the CDR3 is TGCAGTGCGGGAGCGATGGGGACAGATACGCAGTATTTT. Its translation is CSAGAMGTDTQYF.

This clonotype was counted only a few times. The chain combines TRBV12-3 or TRBV12-4 with TRBJ2-7; 11 nucleotides match TRBD1. CDR3 length equals 13 residues. With V trimmed by 6 bases and J by 6 bases, 4 bases remained unmatched. The CDR3 coding sequence is TGTGCCAGCAGCTACGGACAGGGGGCCGAGCAGTACTTC. It yields the protein CASSYGQGAEQYF.

This clonotype is a singleton in its sample. The genes are TRBV18 and TRBJ1-1; D remains unclear. The germline V gene has CDR1 KGHSH and CDR2 LQKENI. Trimming took off 3 bases at V and 2 bases at J, with 16 bases between the two ends. CDR3 size: 16 residues. CDR3 loop: CASSPPTDPFNTEAFF. The CDR3 nucleotides are TGTGCCAGCTCACCTCCCACAGACCCTTTTAACACTGAAGCTTTCTTT.

This clonotype turned up a few times. The V gene is TRBV12-3 or TRBV12-4, the J gene TRBJ1-2; a weak D match, TRBD1 (5 bases). V gave up 5 bases and J gave up 4 bases, with 23 bases separating them. This CDR3 is 17 amino acids long. CDR3 bases: TGTGCCAGCAGTCCCGGGAGTCCTCAGGGTGTCGGCTATGGCTACACCTTC. It codes for CASSPGSPQGVGYGYTF.

The chain employs TRBV20-1 and TRBJ1-1; tentatively, D is TRBD1 (6 bases). From germline, CDR1 is DFQATT and CDR2 SNEGSKA (reference sequence). V was cut by 3 bases and J by 2 bases, with 10 bases left in between. The CDR3 sequence is 13 residues long. For the CDR3, the DNA is TGCAGTGCTAGTGACGGGGGCAACACTGAAGCTTTCTTT. The encoded protein is CSASDGGNTEAFF.

This clonotype came up a few times. CDR3 DNA sequence: TGTGCCAGCAGTCCGGACAGGAAAGCTTTCTTT. Its protein product is CASSPDRKAFF. The chain couples TRBV7-2 to TRBJ1-1; 7 bases fit TRBD1. V shed 6 bases, J shed 9 bases, and the junction held 4 bases outside the gene matches. Germline CDR1 is SGHTA and CDR2 is FQGNSA. The CDR3 is 11 amino acids.

A few counts support this clonotype. The rearrangement uses TRBV11-2 and TRBJ2-7; tentatively, D is TRBD1 (5 bases). Germline CDR1 reads SGHAT; CDR2 reads FQNNGV. This CDR3 comprises 14 residues. V shed 5 bases and J shed 5 bases, with 16 bases lying between them. The CDR3 nucleotides are TGTGCCAGCAGCCTGCTCACAGGTCCCCACGAGCAGTACTTC. This gives the protein CASSLLTGPHEQYF.

J is TRBJ2-1 and V is TRBV15; D unresolved. The DNA end is a closer match to TRBJ2-7, so the J assignment may be wrong. Germline assignment: CDR1 LNHNV and CDR2 YYDKDF (reference sequence). The CDR3 is 12 residues long. DNA for the CDR3: TGTGCCACCAGCAGAGGTCTCGACGAGCAGTACTTC. This codes for CATSRGLDEQYF.

This clonotype was found a few times. The chain uses TRBV20-1 and TRBJ1-2; 9 positions agree with TRBD1. With V trimmed by 3 bases and J by 5 bases, 13 bases remained unmatched. This CDR3 is built from 16 residues. The germline V gene encodes CDR1 DFQATT and CDR2 SNEGSKA (reference sequence). CDR3 in DNA: TGCAGTGCTAGTCCCTCCCCGGGACAGGGCTTGTATGGCTACACCTTC. Amino acid sequence: CSASPSPGQGLYGYTF.

The chain recombines TRBV28 with TRBJ1-5, with D perhaps TRBD1 (5 bases). The CDR3 is 17 residues long. V lost 1 base and J 1 base, leaving 14 bases between the germline ends. The germline CDR1 and CDR2 sequences are MDHEN and SYDVKM. This CDR3 is CASSLFRGWGSNQPQHF. DNA of the CDR3: TGTGCCAGCAGTTTATTTCGGGGCTGGGGAAGCAATCAGCCCCAGCATTTT.

This clonotype was detected many times. The gene calls are TRBV29-1 and TRBJ2-7, with 8 positions matching TRBD1. The CDR3 consists of 12 residues. J gave up 9 bases and V 6 bases, and 10 bases lay outside the gene matches. The germline gives CDR1 SQVTM, CDR2 ANQGSEA. The CDR3 is CSVVTGAERQYF. In DNA form, the CDR3 reads TGCAGCGTAGTGACAGGGGCAGAGAGGCAGTACTTC.

This clonotype was picked up one time. The V call is TRBV7-2, the J call TRBJ1-2; possible D gene TRBD1, 6 bases. Looked up from germline, CDR1 is SGHTA and CDR2 is FQGNSA. This CDR3 region has 14 residues. The V and J ends lost 7 bases and 2 bases respectively, with 14 bases between them. As DNA, the CDR3 is TGTGCCAGCACCCGGACAGAGCAGAACTATGGCTACACCTTC. Protein product: CASTRTEQNYGYTF. The full variable domain, rest sourced from reference TRBV7-2 and TRBJ1-2, is GAGVSQSPSNKVTEKGKDVELRCDPISGHTALYWYRQSLGQGLEFLIYFQGNSAPDKSGLPSDRFSAERTGGSVSTLTIQRTQQEDSAVYLCASTRTEQNYGYTFGSGTRLTVV.

This clonotype occurred a few times. This sequence joins TRBV7-9 and TRBJ2-7, with 8 bases fitting TRBD1. The CDR3 extends over 13 amino acids. With V trimmed by 7 bases and J by 6 bases, 8 bases remained unmatched. Per germline, CDR1 SEHNR and CDR2 FQNEAQ (reference sequence). CDR3 sequence reads: CASTTGGQGEQYF. In DNA, the CDR3 is TGTGCCAGCACCACAGGGGGTCAGGGCGAGCAGTACTTC.

The chain combines TRBV2 with TRBJ2-5, with a weak D call TRBD2 (7 bases). The J call may be faulty, since TRBJ2-7 better matches the DNA end. CDR1 SNHLY and CDR2 FYNNEI come from the germline V gene. The CDR3 is 12 amino acids. Here the CDR3 reads CASKGGAYEQYF. Here the CDR3 DNA reads TGTGCCAGCAAAGGGGGGGCCTACGAGCAGTACTTC.

This clonotype was picked up a small number of times. The rearrangement links TRBV29-1 to TRBJ1-2; D is uncertain. The germline gives CDR1 SQVTM, CDR2 ANQGSEA. Trimming took off 5 bases at V and 4 bases at J, with 8 bases between the two ends. CDR3 length equals 11 residues. The DNA of the CDR3 is TGCAGCGTTTCCGACGGCTATGGCTACACCTTC. Its translation is CSVSDGYGYTF.

This chain uses TRBV7-6 with TRBJ2-4; D gene uncertain. The DNA matches TRBJ2-7 better at its end, which makes the J call doubtful. Germline V gene sequence: CDR1 SGHVS, CDR2 FNYEAQ. There are 17 residues in the CDR3. The chain's CDR3 is CASGSQLRFSNKIEQYF. The CDR3 bases are TGTGCCAGCGGCTCCCAACTTAGGTTCAGCAATAAGATCGAGCAGTACTTC.

The chain joins TRBV15 to TRBJ1-1; maybe TRBD1 (5 bases). The CDR3 has 14 amino acids. Trimming removed 5 bases at V and 6 bases at J, with 16 bases between. Germline CDR1 reads LNHNV; CDR2 reads YYDKDF (reference sequence). The CDR3 DNA follows: TGTGCCACCAGCCGCGGACCCAGGGCCGCTGAAGCTTTCTTT. Amino acids: CATSRGPRAAEAFF.

The chain is built from TRBV6-2 or TRBV6-3 and TRBJ2-5, with D tentatively TRBD1 (6 bases). The J call may be mistaken, given a closer DNA end match to TRBJ2-7. CDR1 MNHEY and CDR2 SVGEGT come from the germline V gene. This CDR3 is 15 amino acids long. In DNA form, the CDR3 reads TGTGCCAGCAGCCACAGGGAGCCCTATTTCTACGAGCAGTACTTC. Translated, it gives CASSHREPYFYEQYF.

The genes are TRBV4-2 and TRBJ2-4, with TRBD1 matching over 8 bases. TRBJ2-7 explains the end of the DNA better; the J call may be wrong. The CDR3 extends over 17 amino acids. Germline V CDR1 and CDR2: LGHNA, YNFKEQ. CDR3 nucleotides: TGTGCCAGCAGCCAAGCAAACTCAGGGGGCGGGACATACGAGCAGTACTTC. Translating gives CASSQANSGGGTYEQYF.